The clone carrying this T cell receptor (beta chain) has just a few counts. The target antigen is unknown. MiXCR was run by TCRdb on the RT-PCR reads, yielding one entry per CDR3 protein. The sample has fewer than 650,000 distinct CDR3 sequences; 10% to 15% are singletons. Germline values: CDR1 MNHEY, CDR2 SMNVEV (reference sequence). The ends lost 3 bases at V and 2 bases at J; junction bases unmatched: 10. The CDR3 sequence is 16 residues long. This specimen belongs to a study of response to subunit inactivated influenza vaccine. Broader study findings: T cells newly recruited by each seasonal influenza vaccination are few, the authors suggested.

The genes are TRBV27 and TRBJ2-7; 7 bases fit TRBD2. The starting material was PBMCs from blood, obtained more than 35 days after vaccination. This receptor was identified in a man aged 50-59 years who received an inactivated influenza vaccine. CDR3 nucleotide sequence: TGTGCCAGCAGTTTGGTTGCGGGAGCGGCCCCCTACGAGCAGTACTTC. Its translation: CASSLVAGAAPYEQYF.